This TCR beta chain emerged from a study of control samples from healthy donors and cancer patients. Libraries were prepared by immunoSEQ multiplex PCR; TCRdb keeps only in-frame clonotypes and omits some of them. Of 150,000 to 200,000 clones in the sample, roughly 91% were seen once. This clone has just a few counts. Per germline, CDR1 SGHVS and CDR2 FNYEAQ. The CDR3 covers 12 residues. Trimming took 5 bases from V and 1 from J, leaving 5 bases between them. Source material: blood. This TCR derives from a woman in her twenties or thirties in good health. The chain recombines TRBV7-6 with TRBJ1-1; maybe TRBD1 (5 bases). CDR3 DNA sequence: TGTGCCAGCAGCAGGGGGAACACTGAAGCTTTCTTT. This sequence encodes CASSRGNTEAFF. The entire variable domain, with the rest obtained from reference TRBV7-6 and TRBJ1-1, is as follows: GAGVSQSPRYKVTKRGQDVALRCDPISGHVSLYWYRQALGQGPEFLTYFNYEAQQDKSGLPNDRFSAERPEGSISTLTIQRTEQRDSAMYRCASSRGNTEAFFGQGTRLTVV.